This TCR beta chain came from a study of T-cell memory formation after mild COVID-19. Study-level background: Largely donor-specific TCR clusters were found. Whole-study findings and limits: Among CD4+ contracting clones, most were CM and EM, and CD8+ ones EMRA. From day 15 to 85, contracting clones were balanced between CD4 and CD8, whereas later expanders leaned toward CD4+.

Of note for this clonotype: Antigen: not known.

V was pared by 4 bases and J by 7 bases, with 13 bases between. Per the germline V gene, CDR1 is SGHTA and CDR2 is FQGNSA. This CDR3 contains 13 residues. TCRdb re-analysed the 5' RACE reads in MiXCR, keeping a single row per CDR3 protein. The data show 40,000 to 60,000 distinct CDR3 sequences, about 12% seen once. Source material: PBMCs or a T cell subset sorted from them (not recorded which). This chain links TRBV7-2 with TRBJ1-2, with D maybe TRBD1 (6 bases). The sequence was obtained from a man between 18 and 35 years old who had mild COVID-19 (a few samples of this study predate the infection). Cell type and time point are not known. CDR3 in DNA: TGTGCCAGCAGCTCCCCAGGGGCGGGTGGCTACACCTTC. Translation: CASSSPGAGGYTF.